Listed here are 8 T cell receptor beta chains from one sample, sequenced in a study of T cells in Graves' hyperthyroidism and ophthalmopathy. Template material for amplifying TCR beta CDR3 regions consisted of RNA transcripts. In the first-round RT-PCR of the TCR CDR3, the HTBI primer set was used. TCRdb reprocessed the multiplex PCR reads with MiXCR, giving one entry per CDR3 protein. This sample has 600,000 to 700,000 distinct CDR3 sequences, with 14% to 15% found just once. Input material: blood. The receptors shown here come from a woman aged 40-49 years with Graves' ophthalmopathy.

V gene TRBV6-2 or TRBV6-3 combines with J gene TRBJ2-7, with D possibly being TRBD2 (5 bases). V lost 2 bases and J 4 bases, leaving 18 bases between the germline ends. This CDR3 contains 16 residues. Germline assignment: CDR1 MNHEY and CDR2 SVGEGT. This chain's CDR3 is CASSYGSAAGDYEQYF. The CDR3 nucleotides read TGTGCCAGCAGTTACGGGTCTGCGGCCGGGGATTACGAGCAGTACTTC.

This clonotype has ten or more counts. The chain links TRBV12-5 to TRBJ1-5; 7 nucleotides line up with TRBD1. The CDR3 covers 15 residues. Germline V gene sequence: CDR1 LGHNT, CDR2 FRNRAP. Trimming removed 1 base from V and 2 bases from J; junction bases left unmatched: 2. The CDR3 DNA sequence: TGTGCTAGTGGTTTGGAGGGGGCAGGCAATCAGCCCCAGCATTTT. This translates into CASGLEGAGNQPQHF. Full variable domain (rest looked up from reference TRBV12-5 and TRBJ1-5): DARVTQTPRHKVTEMGQEVTMRCQPILGHNTVFWYRQTMMQGLELLAYFRNRAPLDDSGMPKDRFSAEMPDATLATLKIQPSEPRDSAVYFCASGLEGAGNQPQHFGDGTRLSIL.

This clonotype was found once. This CDR3 reads CASSQLALAGYTF. In nucleotides, the CDR3 is TGTGCCAGCAGCCAATTGGCTTTAGCTGGCTACACCTTC. V usage is TRBV11-2 and J usage is TRBJ1-2; D call uncertain. CDR1 and CDR2 from the germline V gene are SGHAT and FQNNGV. CDR3 length: 13 residues. The V gene lost 5 bases and the J gene lost 7 bases, with 14 bases spanning the gap.

The gene calls are TRBV10-3 and TRBJ2-6, with 9 bases that match TRBD1. The CDR3 sequence is 15 residues long. With V trimmed by 10 bases and J by 8 bases, 12 bases remained unmatched. Germline CDR1 is ENHRY and CDR2 is SYGVKD. CDR3 region: CASQAKGTGTNVLTF. CDR3 coding DNA: TGTGCCAGTCAGGCCAAAGGGACAGGGACCAACGTCCTGACTTTC.

This clonotype was counted a single time. The chain has TRBV24-1 and TRBJ2-5; 8 nucleotides line up with TRBD2. Germline CDR1 KGHDR, CDR2 SFDVKD. CDR3 length equals 15 residues. With V trimmed by 4 bases and J by 4 bases, 7 bases remained unmatched. CDR3 nucleotides: TGTGCCACCAGTGACTCGGGGGGGCCCACAGAGACCCAGTACTTC. This sequence encodes CATSDSGGPTETQYF.

This clonotype was seen repeatedly, ten times or more. This chain links TRBV5-1 with TRBJ2-2; 9 nucleotides line up with TRBD1. With V trimmed by 4 bases and J by 6 bases, 7 bases remained unmatched. The CDR3 runs to 15 residues. Germline values: CDR1 SGHRS, CDR2 YFSETQ. The CDR3 loop is CASSLLGQGAGELFF. Here the CDR3 DNA reads TGCGCCAGCAGCCTCCTGGGACAGGGTGCCGGGGAGCTGTTTTTT.

There are a few counts of this clonotype. This chain links TRBV20-1 with TRBJ2-7, with 11 bases identical to TRBD2. With V trimmed by 7 bases and J by 2 bases, 13 bases remained unmatched. The CDR3 runs to 16 residues. Per the germline V gene, CDR1 is DFQATT and CDR2 is SNEGSKA (reference sequence). The CDR3 bases are TGCAGTGTCCCCCTACCCCAACTAGCGGGAGCCTACGAGCAGTACTTC. Translated: CSVPLPQLAGAYEQYF.

Notes on this clonotype: A much larger clone sits a single nucleotide away, making a read error possible. CDR3 protein: CVSSTIQVPETQYF. CDR3 nucleotide sequence: TGTGTCAGCAGCACGATACAGGTCCCCGAGACCCAGTACTTC. The chain has TRBV5-6 and TRBJ2-5, with D possibly matching TRBD1 (5 bases). This CDR3 comprises 14 residues. Per germline, CDR1 SGHDT and CDR2 YYEEEE.